Reported below is one TCR beta chain. This entry is derived from a study of blood T cell repertoires in COVID-19. Study context: Material from acute and convalescent COVID-19 was sourced from the United States, Italy and Spain.

Libraries were prepared by immunoSEQ multiplex PCR; TCRdb keeps only in-frame clonotypes and omits some of them. The profile shows 150,000 to 200,000 clones, approximately 82% of them singletons. Participants were aged about 18 to 89 years from about two dozen US areas. Participants were placed into cohorts based on the clinical history they reported. In germline, CDR1 is SEHNR, CDR2 FQNEAQ (reference sequence). J was trimmed by 7 bases and V by 5 bases; bases with no gene match: 4. The CDR3 runs 13 residues. Source material: PBMCs or T cells enriched from blood (not recorded which). The chain joins TRBV7-9 to TRBJ2-2, with 7 bases identical to TRBD1. This receptor was identified in a woman aged 55-75 years with acute COVID-19. CDR3 sequence reads: CASSRQGGGELFF. CDR3 sequence (DNA): TGTGCCAGCAGCAGACAGGGCGGCGGGGAGCTGTTTTTT.